These 31 T cell receptor beta chains were sequenced from one sample in a study of T cell responses to AZD1222 COVID-19 vaccine. TCRdb's table, derived via immunoSEQ multiplex PCR, lists solely in-frame clones and lacks some. The table has 75,000 to 95,000 clones, about 90% seen once. Specimen: peripheral blood, collected on day 0 of MenACWY control vaccination. These receptors all stem from an adult in good health.

The rearrangement joins TRBV7-9 to TRBJ1-6; 9 nucleotides line up with TRBD1. The CDR3 runs 15 residues. The V gene end was trimmed by 4 bases and the J gene end by 6 bases; junction bases not matched to a gene: 4. Germline CDR1 SEHNR, CDR2 FQNEAQ (reference sequence). CDR3 amino acids: CASSSGTGSNSPLHF. The CDR3, as DNA: TGTGCCAGCAGCTCCGGGACAGGGTCTAATTCACCCCTCCACTTT.

This rearrangement joins TRBV19 to TRBJ2-7; D remains unclear. The V end lost 2 bases, the J end lost 0 bases, and 8 bases lay between the germline ends. The CDR3 runs 14 residues. Germline V gene data show CDR1 as LNHDA and CDR2 as SQIVND (reference sequence). CDR3: CASSITSDSYEQYF. The CDR3 DNA is TGTGCCAGTAGTATAACGTCAGACTCCTACGAGCAGTACTTC.

This chain joins TRBV13 and TRBJ1-5, with D perhaps TRBD1 (5 bases). V gave up 5 bases and J gave up 4 bases, with 15 bases separating them. CDR3 length equals 15 residues. From germline, CDR1 is PRHDT and CDR2 FYEKMQ (reference sequence). CDR3 loop: CASSLRRGGNQPQHF. The CDR3 coding sequence is TGTGCCAGCAGCCTTCGGAGGGGAGGAAATCAGCCCCAGCATTTT.

The rearrangement joins TRBV19 to TRBJ2-7; D remains unclear. Germline V lookup: CDR1 LNHDA, CDR2 SQIVND (reference sequence). Trimming pared 3 bases from V and 6 bases from J, leaving 9 bases between. This CDR3 has 12 residues. CDR3 residues: CASSMTLSEQYF. The CDR3 DNA is TGTGCCAGTAGTATGACCCTCTCCGAGCAGTACTTC.

The chain uses TRBV4-3 and TRBJ2-3, with 10 bases that match TRBD1. The CDR3 sequence is 17 residues long. Germline CDR1 is LGHNA and CDR2 is YSLEER. V lost 0 bases, J lost 4 bases, and 7 bases stayed unmatched. This chain's CDR3 is CASSQEAGTGVADTQYF. CDR3 in DNA: TGCGCCAGCAGCCAAGAAGCAGGGACAGGGGTAGCAGATACGCAGTATTTT.

The genes are TRBV19 and TRBJ2-1; 8 nucleotides align to TRBD1. Germline V gene lookup returns CDR1 LNHDA and CDR2 SQIVND (reference sequence). After removal of 7 bases from V and 7 bases from J, the junction contained 15 bases not matched to a gene. The CDR3 is 16 residues long. CDR3 residues: CASTPGFQGAGNEQFF. The CDR3 DNA is TGTGCCAGTACCCCAGGTTTCCAGGGGGCAGGGAATGAGCAGTTCTTC.

The J gene is TRBJ1-2, the V gene TRBV25-1; D gene uncertain. The CDR3 has 13 residues. Trimming took off 2 bases at V and 2 bases at J, with 6 bases between the two ends. Germline V gene sequence: CDR1 MGHDK, CDR2 SYGVNS. As DNA, the CDR3 is TGTGCCAGCAGTGAAAAGGGAAACTATGGCTACACCTTC. Translating gives CASSEKGNYGYTF.

The chain employs TRBV15 and TRBJ2-1; 8 nucleotides match TRBD1. This CDR3 has 17 residues. Germline values: CDR1 LNHNV, CDR2 YYDKDF (reference sequence). Trimming took 2 bases from V and 7 from J; bases not matched to a gene: 13. CDR3 nucleotide sequence: TGTGCCACCAGCAGAAGCACAGGGACAGGATTCGGAAATGAGCAGTTCTTC. Protein product: CATSRSTGTGFGNEQFF.

In this sample, this clone turned up a few times. The chain is built from TRBV5-1 and TRBJ2-3; no firm D call. The germline V gene has CDR1 SGHRS and CDR2 YFSETQ. V lost 6 bases and J lost 0, with 11 bases in between. This CDR3 contains 14 residues. CDR3 in amino acids: CASNLEDSTDTQYF. CDR3 bases: TGCGCCAGCAACTTAGAGGACAGCACAGATACGCAGTATTTT.

The V and J genes are TRBV29-1 and TRBJ2-2, with D possibly TRBD1 on 5 matching bases. With 7 bases removed from V and 9 bases from J, the gap between germline ends came to 12 bases. CDR1 and CDR2 (germline): SQVTM, ANQGSEA. This CDR3 is built from 11 residues. CDR3 loop: CSAMDTRELFF. Here the CDR3 DNA reads TGCAGCGCCATGGACACTCGGGAGCTGTTTTTT.

The rearrangement uses TRBV7-9 and TRBJ2-2; 8 bases fit TRBD1. The V and J ends lost 1 base and 4 bases, in that order; junction bases with no gene match: 2. CDR1 SEHNR and CDR2 FQNEAQ come from the germline V gene (reference sequence). The CDR3 runs 15 residues. CDR3 DNA: TGTGCCAGCAGCTTAGGACAGGGGAGCACCGGGGAGCTGTTTTTT. It is translated as CASSLGQGSTGELFF.

The V and J genes are TRBV7-9 and TRBJ2-1, with 12 bases lining up with TRBD2. The CDR3 totals 18 residues. The V gene end was trimmed by 3 bases and the J gene end by 7 bases; junction bases not matched to a gene: 13. Looked up from germline, CDR1 is SEHNR and CDR2 is FQNEAQ (reference sequence). CDR3 protein: CASSFLGTSGRGRNEQFF. As DNA, the CDR3 is TGTGCCAGCAGCTTTCTCGGGACTAGCGGGCGCGGTCGAAATGAGCAGTTCTTC.

The rearrangement joins TRBV19 to TRBJ2-7; D not resolved. V lost 11 bases, J lost 5 bases, and 13 bases lay in between. Germline V gene sequence: CDR1 LNHDA, CDR2 SQIVND (reference sequence). The CDR3 runs to 11 residues. The DNA for the CDR3 is TGTGCCGTAGGTGGCTACCACGAGCAGTACTTC. This translates into CAVGGYHEQYF. Using reference TRBV19 and TRBJ2-7 for the parts outside the CDR3, the full variable domain is DGGITQSPKYLFRKEGQNVTLSCEQNLNHDAMYWYRQDPGQGLRLIYYSQIVNDFQKGDIAEGYSVSREKKESFPLTVTSAQKNPTAFYLCAVGGYHEQYFGPGTRLTVT.

V usage is TRBV28 and J usage is TRBJ1-4, with D hard to call. Trimming shortened V by 2 bases and J by 7 bases, and 11 bases separated the two germline ends. Germline V lookup: CDR1 MDHEN, CDR2 SYDVKM. The CDR3 length is 14 residues. Here the CDR3 DNA reads TGTGCCAGCAGTTTAGGAGGAGTATTTGAAAAACTGTTTTTT. This sequence encodes CASSLGGVFEKLFF.

The chain is built from TRBV2 and TRBJ1-5, with TRBD1 identical over 7 bases. This CDR3 spans 16 amino acids. Germline CDR1 SNHLY, CDR2 FYNNEI. V lost 3 bases, J lost 1 base, and 6 bases stayed unmatched. This CDR3 is CASSETGKGSNQPQHF. The CDR3 region has the DNA TGTGCCAGCAGTGAGACAGGGAAAGGCAGCAATCAGCCCCAGCATTTT.

The chain recombines TRBV6-5 with TRBJ2-5; 11 nucleotides align to TRBD1. The ends lost 7 bases at V and 3 bases at J; junction bases unmatched: 4. The CDR3 consists of 14 residues. The germline gives CDR1 MNHEY, CDR2 SVGAGI. The CDR3 region is CASNPGQGEETQYF. CDR3 nucleotide sequence: TGTGCCAGCAACCCGGGACAGGGGGAAGAGACCCAGTACTTC.

The chain is built from TRBV19 and TRBJ1-2, with D possibly being TRBD1 (5 bases). This CDR3 region has 14 residues. The germline gives CDR1 LNHDA, CDR2 SQIVND (reference sequence). V was clipped by 6 bases and J by 0 bases, with 11 bases between them. CDR3 sequence: CASSEGGANYGYTF. The CDR3, as DNA: TGTGCCAGTAGCGAAGGAGGGGCTAACTATGGCTACACCTTC. Based on the CDR3 plus reference TRBV19 and TRBJ1-2, the full variable domain is DGGITQSPKYLFRKEGQNVTLSCEQNLNHDAMYWYRQDPGQGLRLIYYSQIVNDFQKGDIAEGYSVSREKKESFPLTVTSAQKNPTAFYLCASSEGGANYGYTFGSGTRLTVV.

This rearrangement joins TRBV18 to TRBJ2-7, with 7 bases lining up with TRBD2. This CDR3 is 15 amino acids long. J was trimmed by 2 bases and V by 0 bases; bases with no gene match: 4. Looked up from germline, CDR1 is KGHSH and CDR2 is LQKENI. The CDR3 nucleotides are TGTGCCAGCTCACCACCGGGGAGGGCTCCCTACGAGCAGTACTTC. This codes for CASSPPGRAPYEQYF.

The V and J genes are TRBV27 and TRBJ1-3; D not resolved. The CDR3 has 16 residues. Germline CDR1 reads MNHEY; CDR2 reads SMNVEV (reference sequence). V dropped 5 bases and J dropped 0 bases, with 14 bases sitting between them. CDR3 in DNA: TGTGCCAGCAGTCCATGGACTGGGAGCTCTGGAAACACCATATATTTT. Its translation is CASSPWTGSSGNTIYF.

The CDR3 coding sequence is TGTGCCAGTAGGGAGCTCATGAACACTGAAGCTTTCTTT. Protein product: CASRELMNTEAFF. V and J are TRBV19 and TRBJ1-1, with D hard to call. The CDR3 has 13 amino acids. CDR1 LNHDA and CDR2 SQIVND come from the germline V gene (reference sequence). V shed 6 bases and J shed 0 bases, with 8 bases lying between them.

This clone appeared a few times. The gene calls are TRBV5-4 and TRBJ2-7; maybe TRBD2 (5 bases). Germline-derived CDR1 and CDR2 are SGHNT and YYREEE (reference sequence). Trimming pared 4 bases from V and 0 bases from J, leaving 17 bases between. The CDR3 length is 16 residues. CDR3 bases: TGTGCCAGCAGCCCGGAGGTCGGCAGGTACTCCTACGAGCAGTACTTC. It codes for CASSPEVGRYSYEQYF.

The chain links TRBV5-8 to TRBJ2-2; 9 bases are a match to TRBD1. V was clipped by 2 bases and J by 6 bases; unmatched bases: 8. CDR1 and CDR2 (germline): SGHTS, YDEGEE. CDR3 length: 16 residues. The CDR3: CASSLTGTGRSGELFF. Here the CDR3 DNA reads TGTGCCAGCAGCTTAACCGGGACAGGGCGATCCGGGGAGCTGTTTTTT.

This clone was seen a single time. The same CDR3 can be traced to other DNA sequences in this sample. The genes are TRBV7-2 and TRBJ2-1; no clear D. In germline, CDR1 is SGHTA, CDR2 FQGNSA. The CDR3 length is 13 residues. Trimming left V 1 base short and J 6 bases short, with 7 bases between. CDR3 sequence reads: CASSLGSPNEQFF. The CDR3 DNA sequence: TGTGCCAGCAGCTTAGGGTCCCCCAATGAGCAGTTCTTC.

The V and J genes are TRBV4-1 and TRBJ2-1; 10 positions match TRBD1. The CDR3 has 16 amino acids. The J segment lost 10 bases and the V segment lost 4 bases, leaving 13 bases of the junction unmatched. The V gene's germline CDR1 is MGHRA and CDR2 YSYEKL. CDR3 in amino acids: CASSPSAGQGKVEQFF. CDR3 DNA: TGCGCCAGCAGCCCCAGTGCGGGACAGGGGAAGGTCGAGCAGTTCTTC.

The rearrangement joins TRBV12-3 or TRBV12-4 to TRBJ2-3; possibly TRBD2 for D (5 bases). The CDR3 has 13 residues. Trimming removed 5 bases from V and 7 bases from J, with 13 bases in between. CDR3 protein: CASSSGLWYTQYF. The CDR3 nucleotides read TGTGCCAGCAGTAGCGGACTCTGGTATACGCAGTATTTT.

The chain is built from TRBV11-2 and TRBJ2-1; the match to TRBD2 covers 9 bases. Germline V gene lookup returns CDR1 SGHAT and CDR2 FQNNGV. The CDR3 is made up of 16 amino acids. The V segment lost 2 bases and the J segment 2 bases; nucleotides outside the gene matches: 4. CDR3 sequence reads: CASSLRAGGPYNEQFF. The CDR3 DNA sequence: TGTGCCAGCAGCTTAAGGGCGGGAGGGCCCTACAATGAGCAGTTCTTC.

The chain employs TRBV6-5 and TRBJ1-1; D remains ambiguous. CDR1 is MNHEY, CDR2 SVGAGI, per germline. V was clipped by 3 bases and J by 2 bases, with 7 bases between them. The CDR3 is made up of 13 amino acids. The CDR3, as DNA: TGTGCCAGCAGTTATAGGGCAAACACTGAAGCTTTCTTT. Its protein is CASSYRANTEAFF.

This clone was detected only once. The rearrangement uses TRBV9 and TRBJ2-1; TRBD2 matches 15 bases. Germline CDR1 is SGDLS and CDR2 is YYNGEE. The CDR3 loop spans 18 amino acids. The V gene end was trimmed by 4 bases and the J gene end by 1 base; junction bases not matched to a gene: 6. CDR3 loop: CASSPQGLAGGSYNEQFF. The CDR3, as DNA: TGTGCCAGCAGCCCACAGGGACTAGCGGGAGGATCCTACAATGAGCAGTTCTTC.

The chain uses TRBV10-2 and TRBJ2-5; no clear D. CDR1 WSHSY and CDR2 SAAADI come from the germline V gene. Trimming removed 6 bases at V and 1 base at J, with 12 bases between. The CDR3 contains 14 residues. The CDR3 here is CASRNEQSQETQYF. CDR3 sequence (DNA): TGCGCCAGCAGAAACGAACAATCCCAAGAGACCCAGTACTTC.

This clone appeared once. The rearrangement uses TRBV7-2 and TRBJ2-7; D may be TRBD2 (6 bases). This CDR3 spans 16 amino acids. Between the trimmed V and J ends, which lost 1 base and 6 bases, there was a span of 19 bases. Per germline, CDR1 SGHTA and CDR2 FQGNSA. In DNA form, the CDR3 reads TGTGCCAGCAGCTTAGAGGGGCGGGGCTTGACAATCGAGCAGTACTTC. The encoded protein is CASSLEGRGLTIEQYF.

V is TRBV7-2 and J is TRBJ1-1; no reliable D call. The CDR3 totals 14 residues. The V and J ends lost 5 bases and 6 bases respectively, with 16 bases between them. From germline, CDR1 is SGHTA and CDR2 FQGNSA. The CDR3 region is CASSPSISPAEAFF. CDR3 in DNA: TGTGCCAGCAGCCCCAGCATATCCCCCGCTGAAGCTTTCTTT.